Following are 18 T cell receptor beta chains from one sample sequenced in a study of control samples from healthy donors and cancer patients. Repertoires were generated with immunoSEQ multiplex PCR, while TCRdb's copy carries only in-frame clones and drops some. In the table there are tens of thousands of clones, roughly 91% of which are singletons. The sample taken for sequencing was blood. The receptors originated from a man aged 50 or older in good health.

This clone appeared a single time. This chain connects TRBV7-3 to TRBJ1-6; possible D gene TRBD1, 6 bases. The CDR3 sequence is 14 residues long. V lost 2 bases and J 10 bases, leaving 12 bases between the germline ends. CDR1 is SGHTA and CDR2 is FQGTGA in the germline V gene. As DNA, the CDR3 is TGTGCCAGCAGCTTAGCAGGGGTAGGCTCACCCCTCCACTTT. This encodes CASSLAGVGSPLHF.

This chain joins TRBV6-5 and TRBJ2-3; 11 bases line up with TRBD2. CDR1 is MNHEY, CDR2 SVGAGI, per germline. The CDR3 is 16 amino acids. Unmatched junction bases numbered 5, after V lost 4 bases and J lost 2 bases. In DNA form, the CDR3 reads TGTGCCAGCAGTTCCGGGACTAGCGGACCCACAGATACGCAGTATTTT. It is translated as CASSSGTSGPTDTQYF.

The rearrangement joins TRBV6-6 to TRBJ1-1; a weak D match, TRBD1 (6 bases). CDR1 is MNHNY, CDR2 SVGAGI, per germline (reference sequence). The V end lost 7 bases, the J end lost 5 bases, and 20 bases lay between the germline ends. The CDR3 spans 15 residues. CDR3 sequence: CASTPPRGARTEAFF. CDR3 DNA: TGTGCCAGCACCCCTCCTCGGGGGGCGAGGACTGAAGCTTTCTTT.

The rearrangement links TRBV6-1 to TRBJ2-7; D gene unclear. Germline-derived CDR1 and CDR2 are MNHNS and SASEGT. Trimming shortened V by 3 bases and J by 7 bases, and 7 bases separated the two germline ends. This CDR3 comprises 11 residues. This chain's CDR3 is CASSDTEEQYF. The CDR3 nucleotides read TGTGCCAGCAGTGACACAGAAGAGCAGTACTTC.

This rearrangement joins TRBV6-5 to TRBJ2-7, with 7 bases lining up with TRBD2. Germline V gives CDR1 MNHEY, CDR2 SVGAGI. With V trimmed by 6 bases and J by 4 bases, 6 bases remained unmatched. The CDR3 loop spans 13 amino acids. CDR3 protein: CASRRGTNYEQYF. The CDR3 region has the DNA TGTGCCAGCAGACGCGGGACTAATTACGAGCAGTACTTC.

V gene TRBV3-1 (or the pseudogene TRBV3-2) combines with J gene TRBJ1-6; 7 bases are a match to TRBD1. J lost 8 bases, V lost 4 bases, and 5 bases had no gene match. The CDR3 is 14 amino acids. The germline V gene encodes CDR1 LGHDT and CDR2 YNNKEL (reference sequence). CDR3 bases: TGTGCCAGCAGCCGGGACAGTTCTCATTCACCCCTCCACTTT. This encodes CASSRDSSHSPLHF.

The CDR3 is CASSLSGGQQPQHF. CDR3 coding DNA: TGCGCCAGCAGCTTGAGCGGGGGCCAACAGCCCCAGCATTTT. The chain carries TRBV5-1 and TRBJ1-5; D may be TRBD1 (6 bases). The CDR3 is 14 amino acids. Germline values: CDR1 SGHRS, CDR2 YFSETQ. V lost 1 base to trimming and J lost 7 bases, with 12 bases between them.

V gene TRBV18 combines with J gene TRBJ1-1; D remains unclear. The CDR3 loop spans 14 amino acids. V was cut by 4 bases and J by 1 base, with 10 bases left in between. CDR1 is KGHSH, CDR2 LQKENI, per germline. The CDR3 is CASSLVYGNTEAFF. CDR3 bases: TGTGCCAGCTCACTCGTATATGGGAACACTGAAGCTTTCTTT.

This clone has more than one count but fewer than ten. The CDR3 is CASSPGTGSTYEQYF. DNA for the CDR3: TGTGCCAGCAGCCCCGGGACAGGAAGTACCTACGAGCAGTACTTC. The chain uses TRBV5-5 and TRBJ2-7; 8 bases are a match to TRBD1. The V and J ends lost 4 bases and 2 bases, in that order; junction bases with no gene match: 8. This CDR3 spans 15 amino acids. Germline values: CDR1 SGHKS, CDR2 YYEKEE (reference sequence).

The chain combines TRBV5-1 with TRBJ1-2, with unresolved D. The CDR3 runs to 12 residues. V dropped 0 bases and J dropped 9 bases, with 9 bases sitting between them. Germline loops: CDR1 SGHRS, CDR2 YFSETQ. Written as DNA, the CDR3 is TGCGCCAGCAGCTTGGCCCTCGAGAGCTACACCTTC. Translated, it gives CASSLALESYTF.

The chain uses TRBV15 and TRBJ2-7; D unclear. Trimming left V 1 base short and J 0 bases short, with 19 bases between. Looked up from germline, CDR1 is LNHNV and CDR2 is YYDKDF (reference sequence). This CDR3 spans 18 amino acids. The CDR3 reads CATSRVGRKGLSSYEQYF. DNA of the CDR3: TGTGCCACCAGCAGAGTTGGGCGCAAAGGTTTAAGCTCCTACGAGCAGTACTTC.

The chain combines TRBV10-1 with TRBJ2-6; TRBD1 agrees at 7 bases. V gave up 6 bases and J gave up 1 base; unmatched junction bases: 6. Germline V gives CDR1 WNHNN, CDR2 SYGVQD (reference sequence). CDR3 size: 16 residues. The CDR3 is CASSRDSLSGANVLTF. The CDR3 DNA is TGCGCCAGCAGCCGGGACAGCCTATCTGGGGCCAACGTCCTGACTTTC.

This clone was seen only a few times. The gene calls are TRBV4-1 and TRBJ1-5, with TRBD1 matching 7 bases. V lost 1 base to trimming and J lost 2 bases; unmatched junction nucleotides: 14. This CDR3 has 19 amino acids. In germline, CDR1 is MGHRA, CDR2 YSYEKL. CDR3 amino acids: CASSQVSRAPGQGNQPQHF. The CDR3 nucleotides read TGCGCCAGCAGCCAAGTAAGCAGGGCCCCCGGACAGGGCAATCAGCCCCAGCATTTT.

The CDR3 is CSVEWPPNTGELFF. The DNA for the CDR3 is TGCAGCGTTGAATGGCCCCCGAACACCGGGGAGCTGTTTTTT. The chain carries TRBV29-1 and TRBJ2-2; D gene uncertain. Trimming stripped 2 bases from V and 0 bases from J, with 7 bases between. CDR1 and CDR2 from the germline V gene are SQVTM and ANQGSEA. The CDR3 contains 14 residues.

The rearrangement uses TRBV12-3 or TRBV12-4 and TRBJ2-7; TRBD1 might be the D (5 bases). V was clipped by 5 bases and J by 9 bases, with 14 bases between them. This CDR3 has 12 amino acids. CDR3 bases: TGTGCCAGCAGTCCGGACAATTCGGGGCAGTACTTC. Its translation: CASSPDNSGQYF.

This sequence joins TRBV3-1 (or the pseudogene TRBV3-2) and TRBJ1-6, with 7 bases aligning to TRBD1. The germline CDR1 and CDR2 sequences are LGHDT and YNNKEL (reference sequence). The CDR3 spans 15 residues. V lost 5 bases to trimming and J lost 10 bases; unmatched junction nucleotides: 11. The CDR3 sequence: CASSFGRQGNSPLHF. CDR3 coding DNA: TGTGCCAGCAGCTTTGGGAGACAGGGCAACTCACCCCTCCACTTT.

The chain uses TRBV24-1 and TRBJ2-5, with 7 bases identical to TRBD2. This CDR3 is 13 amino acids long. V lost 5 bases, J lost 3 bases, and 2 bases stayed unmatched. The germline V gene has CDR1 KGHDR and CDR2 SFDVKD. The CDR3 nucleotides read TGTGCCACCAGTGTGGGGGGGGAAGAGACCCAGTACTTC. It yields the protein CATSVGGEETQYF.

The CDR3 sequence is CASTLGTGNEQFF. The CDR3 nucleotides read TGCGCCAGCACCCTGGGAACTGGGAATGAGCAGTTCTTC. The V and J genes are TRBV5-1 and TRBJ2-1; the D is unclear. Trimming pared 6 bases from V and 7 bases from J, leaving 14 bases between. Germline values: CDR1 SGHRS, CDR2 YFSETQ. The CDR3 runs 13 residues.